Described below is a single T cell receptor beta chain sequence and its context. The PCR employed 60 Vbeta primers together with 13 Jbeta primers. Some clones are missing from TCRdb's copy, which holds only in-frame ones; the method was immunoSEQ multiplex PCR. The sample carries around 220,000 clones, approximately 83% recorded once. This record comes from a study of cytomegalovirus exposure and HLA in healthy donors. The origin of this receptor is a girl aged 5 to 17 in good health and CMV-seronegative. Sequencing was carried out using PBMCs.

CDR3 DNA: TGCAGCGTTGGTGGGGCGCAAGGGGAAAAACTGTTTTTT. This translates into CSVGGAQGEKLFF. The chain couples TRBV29-1 to TRBJ1-4; maybe TRBD1 (5 bases). This CDR3 contains 13 residues. CDR1 and CDR2 from the germline V gene are SQVTM and ANQGSEA. Trimming pared 4 bases from V and 8 bases from J, leaving 14 bases between.